This entry lists 8 T cell receptor beta chains sequenced from one sample in a study of cytomegalovirus exposure and HLA in healthy donors. Some clones are missing from TCRdb's copy, which holds only in-frame ones; the method was immunoSEQ multiplex PCR. The data show some 150,000 clones, 85% to 90% seen once. Sequenced sample: PBMCs. Receptors originate from a young woman in good health and CMV-seropositive.

This sequence joins TRBV10-2 and TRBJ2-1, with TRBD2 identical over 7 bases. Germline CDR1 is WSHSY and CDR2 is SAAADI. The CDR3 has 12 amino acids. The V gene end was trimmed by 6 bases and the J gene end by 14 bases; junction bases not matched to a gene: 10. The CDR3 region is CASRLTSNLKFF. The CDR3 region has the DNA TGCGCCAGCAGATTGACTAGCAATCTTAAGTTCTTC.

This chain connects TRBV28 to TRBJ2-1, with 10 bases identical to TRBD1. Looked up from germline, CDR1 is MDHEN and CDR2 is SYDVKM. The V segment lost 11 bases and the J segment 3 bases; nucleotides outside the gene matches: 4. This CDR3 comprises 13 residues. CDR3 residues: CAGGTGVYNEQFF. The CDR3 DNA follows: TGTGCCGGAGGGACAGGGGTCTACAATGAGCAGTTCTTC. Drawing the rest from reference TRBV28 and TRBJ2-1, the complete variable domain is DVKVTQSSRYLVKRTGEKVFLECVQDMDHENMFWYRQDPGLGLRLIYFSYDVKMKEKGDIPEGYSVSREKKERFSLILESASTNQTSMYLCAGGTGVYNEQFFGPGTRLTVL.

The gene calls are TRBV28 and TRBJ2-4; TRBD1 aligns across 8 bases. Germline trimming cut 7 bases from V and 0 bases from J; bases unmatched to any gene: 11. This CDR3 has 17 amino acids. From germline, CDR1 is MDHEN and CDR2 SYDVKM. CDR3 DNA: TGTGCCAGCACTTCAACAGGGGGTACCTTAGCCAAAAACATTCAGTACTTC. Protein sequence: CASTSTGGTLAKNIQYF. The full variable domain, rest sourced from reference TRBV28 and TRBJ2-4, is DVKVTQSSRYLVKRTGEKVFLECVQDMDHENMFWYRQDPGLGLRLIYFSYDVKMKEKGDIPEGYSVSREKKERFSLILESASTNQTSMYLCASTSTGGTLAKNIQYFGAGTRLSVL.

The chain carries TRBV7-3 and TRBJ2-2; 10 nucleotides align to TRBD1. The germline V gene encodes CDR1 SGHTA and CDR2 FQGTGA. Trimming cost V 5 bases and J 3 bases; bases outside gene matches: 9. CDR3 length: 17 amino acids. This CDR3 is CASSPPVGTGDTGELFF. CDR3 in DNA: TGTGCCAGCAGCCCCCCGGTGGGGACAGGGGACACCGGGGAGCTGTTTTTT.

This clone was found once. The rearrangement joins TRBV9 to TRBJ2-7; TRBD2 aligns across 14 bases. V shed 4 bases, J shed 7 bases, and the junction held 10 bases outside the gene matches. From germline, CDR1 is SGDLS and CDR2 YYNGEE. The CDR3 contains 16 residues. CDR3 in amino acids: CASSSAGTSGSWEQYF. CDR3 DNA: TGTGCCAGCAGCAGTGCCGGGACTAGCGGGAGCTGGGAGCAGTACTTC.

The chain uses TRBV2 and TRBJ2-1, with TRBD2 identical over 12 bases. CDR3 length equals 16 residues. Germline assignment: CDR1 SNHLY and CDR2 FYNNEI. V was clipped by 6 bases and J by 9 bases; unmatched bases: 12. CDR3 loop: CASSETGLAGSGEQFF. DNA for the CDR3: TGTGCCAGCAGCGAGACCGGACTAGCGGGAAGTGGTGAGCAGTTCTTC.

For the CDR3, the DNA is TGTGCCAGCAGTCACGGGGGGGCCGGGGAGCTGTTTTTT. Translation: CASSHGGAGELFF. The chain combines TRBV4-2 with TRBJ2-2; 8 nucleotides match TRBD2. The CDR3 extends over 13 amino acids. The germline gives CDR1 LGHNA, CDR2 YNFKEQ. Unmatched junction bases numbered 3, after V lost 6 bases and J lost 6 bases.

This clone was detected only once. The rearrangement links TRBV9 to TRBJ2-7, with 8 positions matching TRBD1. The CDR3 is 14 amino acids. With V trimmed by 3 bases and J by 2 bases, 4 bases remained unmatched. CDR1 is SGDLS, CDR2 YYNGEE, per germline. The CDR3 spells CASSAGTGTYEQYF. Here the CDR3 DNA reads TGTGCCAGCAGCGCCGGGACAGGTACCTACGAGCAGTACTTC.